This paragraph covers one T cell receptor (beta chain) sequence. This clonotype was seen only a few times. The specificity of this receptor is unknown. Per-base qualities were not stored, and no clone one base away is much larger. The record originates from a study of T-cell memory formation after mild COVID-19 (TCRdb year 2021). Notes on the research overall: Most TCR sequence clusters were specific to one of the two donors. In two donors, T-cell clones that expanded and contracted after mild COVID-19 were followed by sequencing TCRalpha and TCRbeta repertoires longitudinally. The cohort comprised two young, previously healthy adult volunteers, one female and one male.

PBMCs were isolated by Ficoll-Paque density gradient centrifugation. Broader findings and caveats from the paper: The study covered only a couple of mild cases, and larger cohorts including severe cases with pre-infection samples were considered necessary. Contracting CD4+ clones appeared mostly in the CM and EM memory subsets, whereas CD8+ clones were enriched in EMRA. Balanced CD4/CD8 phenotypes were observed for clones contracting from day 15 to 85, whereas a bias towards CD4+ was observed for a second wave of clones expanding from day 15 to 37. SARS-CoV-2 specificity of the second-wave clones peaking on day 37 was not confirmed. Some responding clones were detected in pre-infection memory, which suggested that pre-existing cross-reactive memory T cells had joined the SARS-CoV-2 response.

The run used an Illumina NovaSeq 6000. TCRalpha and TCRbeta cDNA libraries were constructed by 5'RACE with constant-segment primers, with sample barcodes and unique molecular identifiers being introduced. RNA was extracted from every sample with Trizol reagent. Amplification of the libraries took two PCR steps, and the second step added a second sample barcode plus Illumina TruSeq adapters. Sequencing of libraries was performed on an Illumina NovaSeq with 2 x 150 bp paired-end reads. Regarding the original processing steps: Demultiplexing of reads and collapsing into UMI-guided consensus sequences were performed with migec v1.2.7. Using mixcr v2.1.11, UMI consensuses were aligned to TRA and TRB V and J templates and then assembled into clonotypes. A clonotype was counted as expanded or contracted only if both edgeR and NoisET called the change significant, with noise models trained on biological replicates. edgeR calls used a false discovery rate-adjusted p below 0.01 and a log2 fold-change threshold of 1. As an exploratory analysis of dynamics, max-normalized trajectories of the 1000 most abundant clonotypes were examined by PCA with hierarchical clustering. The CD4 or CD8 phenotype of responding clones was assigned using the separately sequenced CD4+ and CD8+ repertoires. TCRdb handled the public reads itself, with Q25 trimming in fastp and clone calling in MiXCR, and kept productive beta chains. Rows with one shared CDR3 protein collapse into an entry with the most common genes and DNA. In this record, the V and J calls reflect TCRdb's handling and not the investigators' own analysis. Here the sample has about 340,000 distinct CDR3 sequences; approximately 15% occur a single time. Around 20% of the sample goes to the ten largest clones.

The sequence derives from a man aged 18 to 35 who had mild COVID-19 (a few samples of this study predate the infection). The sample titles of this study are shuffled in the database, so cell type and time point are left out; the donor was told from shared clones. Sequencing used PBMCs or a T cell subset sorted from them (not recorded which).

In nucleotides, the sequence is TGCGCCAGCAGCCTCTCCGTGACTAGCGGGGGTCCCCGGGAGCAGTACTTC. It specifies CASSLSVTSGGPREQYF. The chain is made from TRBV5-1 and TRBJ2-7, and 12 bases in between align with TRBD2. Taken from the germline V gene, the CDR1 and CDR2 loops are SGHRS and YFSETQ. Unmatched junction bases come to 15, with V trimmed by 4 bases and J by 7 bases. The CDR3 has 17 amino acids, counting the end cysteine and phenylalanine. The CDR3 DNA has 51 bases and is translated from base 1.